These 21 T cell receptor beta chains were sequenced from one sample in a study of T-cell memory formation after mild COVID-19. TCRdb reanalysed the 5' RACE reads using MiXCR and keeps one entry per CDR3 protein. Altogether a few hundred thousand distinct CDR3 sequences are present, around 27% being singletons, with the ten largest covering 13%. The specimen sequenced was PBMCs or a T cell subset sorted from them (not recorded which). These receptors were collected from an adult woman who had mild COVID-19 (a few samples of this study predate the infection). Cell type and time point are not known.

The V gene is TRBV14, the J gene TRBJ2-3; the D gene is possibly TRBD1 (6 bases). V shed 4 bases and J shed 2 bases, with 16 bases lying between them. The CDR3 consists of 16 residues. Germline V gene data show CDR1 as SGHDN and CDR2 as FVKESK. The CDR3 loop is CASSRGTNQPTDTQYF. The CDR3 bases are TGTGCCAGCAGCCGGGGGACAAATCAACCCACAGATACGCAGTATTTT.

This clonotype showed up just a few times. The CDR3 here is CASSQLRGAETQYF. For the CDR3, the DNA is TGTGCCAGCAGCCAGTTGCGGGGCGCGGAGACCCAGTACTTC. The V call is TRBV3-1, the J call TRBJ2-5, with TRBD2 as a possible D gene (6 bases). This CDR3 has 14 amino acids. Trimming removed 3 bases at V and 5 bases at J, with 13 bases between. Germline V gene sequence: CDR1 LGHDT, CDR2 YNNKEL (reference sequence).

This clonotype was detected a few times. The V gene is TRBV6-2 or TRBV6-3, the J gene TRBJ2-1, with no clear D. From germline, CDR1 is MNHEY and CDR2 SVGEGT. The CDR3 is 12 residues long. The V end lost 3 bases, the J end lost 5 bases, and 5 bases lay between the germline ends. In DNA, the CDR3 is TGTGCCAGCAGTTATCGGGACAATGAGCAGTTCTTC. Translating it yields CASSYRDNEQFF.

This clonotype was detected a few times. The rearrangement links TRBV30 to TRBJ1-1; TRBD1 agrees at 7 bases. This CDR3 region has 12 residues. Germline loops: CDR1 GTSNPN, CDR2 SVGIG (reference sequence). J gave up 8 bases and V 4 bases, and 7 bases lay outside the gene matches. In nucleotides, the CDR3 is TGTGCCTGGACTAACCGGGACAGCGAAGCTTTCTTT. This codes for CAWTNRDSEAFF.

This clonotype was observed a few times. The chain combines TRBV9 with TRBJ2-7; 8 bases agree with TRBD1. Germline-derived CDR1 and CDR2 are SGDLS and YYNGEE. Trimming at V came to 3 bases and at J to 2 bases, leaving 4 bases not matched to a gene. This CDR3 is built from 14 residues. The CDR3 sequence is CASSGQGTPYEQYF. CDR3 DNA: TGTGCCAGCAGCGGACAGGGGACTCCCTACGAGCAGTACTTC.

This chain links TRBV2 with TRBJ1-6; possibly TRBD1 for D (6 bases). Germline assignment: CDR1 SNHLY and CDR2 FYNNEI. The germline V and J ends were trimmed by 4 bases and 5 bases, with 12 bases remaining between them. The CDR3 consists of 15 residues. CDR3 coding DNA: TGTGCCAGCAGTGGAGGGGGTAGAAATAATTCACCCCTCCACTTT. Protein sequence: CASSGGGRNNSPLHF.

This clonotype was detected a few times. The chain recombines TRBV20-1 with TRBJ2-3, with D uncertain. Germline V gene data show CDR1 as DFQATT and CDR2 as SNEGSKA (reference sequence). V dropped 3 bases and J dropped 3 bases, with 10 bases sitting between them. This CDR3 is built from 13 residues. CDR3: CSARLLGTDTQYF. In DNA form, the CDR3 reads TGCAGTGCTAGGTTGCTAGGGACAGATACGCAGTATTTT.

This chain joins TRBV5-1 and TRBJ2-2; D not certain. CDR3 length: 18 amino acids. Trimming pared 1 base from V and 2 bases from J, leaving 18 bases between. Germline CDR1 is SGHRS and CDR2 is YFSETQ. The chain's CDR3 is CASSLMGSHPPNTGELFF. CDR3 nucleotides: TGCGCCAGCAGCTTGATGGGGTCCCATCCCCCCAACACCGGGGAGCTGTTTTTT.

V is TRBV10-3 and J is TRBJ1-1; D is perhaps TRBD1 (6 bases). V was cut by 4 bases and J by 1 base, with 10 bases left in between. The CDR3 has 14 residues. Germline V gene lookup returns CDR1 ENHRY and CDR2 SYGVKD. The CDR3 nucleotides are TGTGCCATCAGTGTGATGACAGGGAACACTGAAGCTTTCTTT. Its translation: CAISVMTGNTEAFF.

The rearrangement links TRBV24-1 to TRBJ1-2, with 7 nucleotides matching TRBD1. Looked up from germline, CDR1 is KGHDR and CDR2 is SFDVKD. Losses at the gene ends were 5 bases for V and 4 bases for J; bases not matched to a gene: 9. The CDR3 has 15 amino acids. DNA of the CDR3: TGTGCCACCAGTGGATCAGACAGGGTGGCCTATGGCTACACCTTC. This gives the protein CATSGSDRVAYGYTF.

This chain uses TRBV5-1 with TRBJ2-5; tentative D call: TRBD1 (5 bases). Trimming removed 0 bases from V and 3 bases from J, with 6 bases in between. Germline CDR1 and CDR2: SGHRS and YFSETQ. The CDR3 extends over 13 amino acids. The CDR3 spells CASSLGTKETQYF. For the CDR3, the DNA is TGCGCCAGCAGCTTGGGGACAAAAGAGACCCAGTACTTC.

The V call is TRBV27, the J call TRBJ2-1; D perhaps matches TRBD2 (5 bases). The germline gives CDR1 MNHEY, CDR2 SMNVEV (reference sequence). Trimming left V 6 bases short and J 2 bases short, with 14 bases between. The CDR3 covers 15 residues. CDR3 in amino acids: CASSLGAVTYNEQFF. Written as DNA, the CDR3 is TGTGCCAGCAGCCTCGGAGCGGTGACCTACAATGAGCAGTTCTTC.

The rearrangement joins TRBV5-1 to TRBJ2-7; the D gene is possibly TRBD1 (5 bases). The CDR3 has 13 amino acids. Germline CDR1 is SGHRS and CDR2 is YFSETQ. Trimming took off 8 bases at V and 1 base at J, with 13 bases between the two ends. The CDR3 loop reads CASSFRESYEQYF. For the CDR3, the DNA is TGCGCCAGTTCCTTCAGGGAATCCTACGAGCAGTACTTC.

This clonotype showed up just a few times. The chain links TRBV4-2 to TRBJ2-3; TRBD1 is a possible D gene (6 bases). Trimming took off 3 bases at V and 4 bases at J, with 11 bases between the two ends. Per germline, CDR1 LGHNA and CDR2 YNFKEQ. This CDR3 spans 14 amino acids. The CDR3, as DNA: TGTGCCAGCAGCCATAATGGGGGCCCAGATACGCAGTATTTT. Protein sequence: CASSHNGGPDTQYF.

In this sample, this clonotype turned up a few times. The V gene is TRBV7-2, the J gene TRBJ1-1; D gene ambiguous. Germline assignment: CDR1 SGHTA and CDR2 FQGNSA. This CDR3 is built from 14 residues. V was shortened by 2 bases and J by 8 bases, with 15 bases between the two germline ends. CDR3 protein: CASSLLISVMEAFF. CDR3 DNA sequence: TGTGCCAGCAGCTTATTAATTTCCGTCATGGAAGCTTTCTTT.

The chain links TRBV20-1 to TRBJ1-4; D might be TRBD1 (5 bases). CDR1 DFQATT and CDR2 SNEGSKA come from the germline V gene (reference sequence). Trimming removed 5 bases at V and 7 bases at J, with 17 bases between. CDR3 length: 14 amino acids. CDR3 amino acids: CSAGGRGVGEKLFF. The CDR3 coding sequence is TGCAGTGCTGGCGGAAGGGGTGTGGGTGAAAAACTGTTTTTT.

CDR3 region: CSATTTSGRTYEQYF. The CDR3 region has the DNA TGCAGTGCGACCACAACTAGCGGGAGGACCTACGAGCAGTACTTC. The chain recombines TRBV20-1 with TRBJ2-7; 12 nucleotides align to TRBD2. Looked up from germline, CDR1 is DFQATT and CDR2 is SNEGSKA (reference sequence). The CDR3 loop spans 15 amino acids. The trim removed 6 bases at V and 2 bases at J, leaving 8 bases unmatched.

At least ten counts were recorded for this clonotype. The V and J genes are TRBV7-9 and TRBJ2-7, with D possibly TRBD1 on 6 matching bases. Trimming removed 2 bases from V and 2 bases from J, with 10 bases in between. Germline CDR1 and CDR2: SEHNR and FQNEAQ (reference sequence). The length of the CDR3 is 14 residues. The chain's CDR3 is CASSLQGTPYEQYF. CDR3 DNA: TGTGCCAGCAGCTTACAGGGGACCCCCTACGAGCAGTACTTC. The whole variable domain, filled in from reference TRBV7-9 and TRBJ2-7, reads DTGVSQNPRHKITKRGQNVTFRCDPISEHNRLYWYRQTLGQGPEFLTYFQNEAQLEKSRLLSDRFSAERPKGSFSTLEIQRTEQGDSAMYLCASSLQGTPYEQYFGPGTRLTVT.

The V and J genes are TRBV29-1 and TRBJ2-5; 11 nucleotides align to TRBD2. The CDR3 is 15 residues long. The germline CDR1 and CDR2 sequences are SQVTM and ANQGSEA. The ends lost 5 bases at V and 0 bases at J; junction bases unmatched: 5. CDR3 loop: CSVLPTSGNQETQYF. The CDR3, as DNA: TGCAGCGTTCTTCCGACTAGCGGGAACCAAGAGACCCAGTACTTC.

The gene calls are TRBV20-1 and TRBJ1-2, with 9 bases matching TRBD1. Trimming removed 5 bases from V and 4 bases from J; junction bases left unmatched: 8. Germline V gene lookup returns CDR1 DFQATT and CDR2 SNEGSKA (reference sequence). The CDR3 consists of 14 residues. CDR3 nucleotides: TGCAGTGCTGTCCCACGGGACAGGGCCTATGGCTACACCTTC. Protein sequence: CSAVPRDRAYGYTF.

This clonotype was detected a few times. The chain couples TRBV3-1 to TRBJ2-3, with D perhaps matching TRBD1 (6 bases). V was pared by 4 bases and J by 3 bases, with 26 bases between. The CDR3 spans 19 residues. CDR1 is LGHDT, CDR2 YNNKEL, per germline (reference sequence). The CDR3 is CASSPLPLLRQGGTDTQYF. CDR3 coding DNA: TGTGCCAGCAGCCCACTCCCCCTACTCAGACAAGGGGGTACAGATACGCAGTATTTT.